These 30 T cell receptor beta chains share one sample of origin, sequenced in a study of blood T cells in healthy people across ages. A J-beta primer mix and a sample-barcoded 5' primer were used in a second PCR of about 7 to 12 cycles. TCRdb processed the 5' RACE reads anew with MiXCR; each CDR3 protein has one entry. The repertoire holds fewer than 950,000 distinct CDR3 sequences, with about 55% as singletons. The sequenced material came from blood. These receptor sequences come from a man aged 80 or over in good health.

This clonotype was seen more than once but under ten times. V usage is TRBV2 and J usage is TRBJ2-1, with D possibly matching TRBD2 (5 bases). The CDR3 loop spans 15 amino acids. Trimming shortened V by 4 bases and J by 8 bases, and 18 bases separated the two germline ends. Germline values: CDR1 SNHLY, CDR2 FYNNEI. The DNA of the CDR3 is TGTGCCAGCAGTGTCCCGGGAAAGGCCACGGATGAGCAGTTCTTC. Translation: CASSVPGKATDEQFF.

This clonotype was counted only a few times. The chain links TRBV7-2 to TRBJ1-4; 8 nucleotides line up with TRBD1. Germline V gene sequence: CDR1 SGHTA, CDR2 FQGNSA. CDR3 length: 16 residues. The J segment lost 5 bases and the V segment lost 3 bases, leaving 8 bases of the junction unmatched. As DNA, the CDR3 is TGTGCCAGCAGCTTGGACAGGGAAGGGCCCAATGAAAAACTGTTTTTT. Residues: CASSLDREGPNEKLFF.

A note on this clonotype: Germline is not matched at one junction end, which may reflect a read error. This chain connects TRBV6-6 to TRBJ2-3, with 13 bases that match TRBD2. There are 16 residues in the CDR3. CDR1 and CDR2 from the germline V gene are MNHNY and SVGAGI (reference sequence). CDR3 residues: CASSSGLAGATDAQYF. CDR3 nucleotide sequence: TGTGCCAGCAGTAGCGGACTAGCGGGGGCCACAGATGCGCAGTATTTT.

This chain uses TRBV29-1 with TRBJ2-5; D perhaps matches TRBD2 (5 bases). This CDR3 comprises 15 residues. Germline V gene sequence: CDR1 SQVTM, CDR2 ANQGSEA. Trimming took off 7 bases at V and 2 bases at J, with 20 bases between the two ends. The CDR3 DNA reads as TGCAGCGCTGAGGGTTTAGTGGGGTCGCAAGAGACCCAGTACTTC. It translates to CSAEGLVGSQETQYF. Supplemented by reference TRBV29-1 and TRBJ2-5, the full variable domain reads SAVISQKPSRDICQRGTSLTIQCQVDSQVTMMFWYRQQPGQSLTLIATANQGSEATYESGFVIDKFPISRPNLTFSTLTVSNMSPEDSSIYLCSAEGLVGSQETQYFGPGTRLLVL.

This clonotype turned up a few times. The chain uses TRBV27 and TRBJ2-1, with D perhaps matching TRBD2 (6 bases). CDR3 size: 14 residues. Germline assignment: CDR1 MNHEY and CDR2 SMNVEV (reference sequence). The V and J ends lost 8 bases and 2 bases respectively, with 13 bases between them. In DNA, the CDR3 is TGTGCCAGCGCCGATAAGCGGGCCTACAATGAGCAGTTCTTC. This sequence encodes CASADKRAYNEQFF.

J is TRBJ2-1 and V is TRBV3-1; D not resolved. Germline loops: CDR1 LGHDT, CDR2 YNNKEL (reference sequence). The CDR3 contains 14 residues. The V end lost 0 bases, the J end lost 7 bases, and 10 bases lay between the germline ends. In DNA, the CDR3 is TGTGCCAGCAGCCAAGATCTCCAGATTAATGAGCAGTTCTTC. It codes for CASSQDLQINEQFF.

The chain uses TRBV6-5 and TRBJ2-1; weak D call: TRBD1 (5 bases). Germline assignment: CDR1 MNHEY and CDR2 SVGAGI. This CDR3 is built from 13 residues. Trimming removed 6 bases at V and 12 bases at J, with 18 bases between. CDR3 sequence reads: CASSSGTPRVQFF. In nucleotides, the CDR3 is TGTGCCAGCAGCTCAGGAACCCCCAGGGTGCAGTTCTTC.

V usage is TRBV11-2 and J usage is TRBJ2-4, with 8 bases fitting TRBD2. The length of the CDR3 is 18 residues. Trimming at V came to 1 base and at J to 2 bases, leaving 10 bases not matched to a gene. Germline values: CDR1 SGHAT, CDR2 FQNNGV. This CDR3 reads CASSLGSNREGPKNIQYF. The CDR3 bases are TGTGCCAGCAGCTTAGGCTCGAACCGGGAGGGCCCCAAAAACATTCAGTACTTC.

The chain joins TRBV20-1 to TRBJ2-1; the D gene is possibly TRBD1 (5 bases). The CDR3 is 13 residues long. V lost 4 bases to trimming and J lost 7 bases, with 14 bases between them. Germline V gene data show CDR1 as DFQATT and CDR2 as SNEGSKA (reference sequence). The CDR3 bases are TGCAGTGCTAATCCGGACAAAAGGAATGAGCAGTTCTTC. This translates into CSANPDKRNEQFF.

This rearrangement joins TRBV29-1 to TRBJ1-2; the match to TRBD1 covers 8 bases. J lost 8 bases, V lost 3 bases, and 8 bases had no gene match. The CDR3 sequence is 13 residues long. The germline CDR1 and CDR2 sequences are SQVTM and ANQGSEA. The CDR3 bases are TGCAGCGTTGACGATCAGGGGGCTGGGGGCTACACCTTC. Its translation: CSVDDQGAGGYTF.

J is TRBJ2-1 and V is TRBV6-5; D gene uncertain. The CDR3 consists of 14 residues. Trimming shortened V by 2 bases and J by 7 bases, and 12 bases separated the two germline ends. Germline loops: CDR1 MNHEY, CDR2 SVGAGI. The CDR3 loop reads CASSYGGPPNEQFF. CDR3 bases: TGTGCCAGCAGTTACGGCGGACCCCCAAATGAGCAGTTCTTC.

This clonotype was seen a handful of times. The chain employs TRBV5-1 and TRBJ2-3; the match to TRBD2 covers 11 bases. Germline V gene data show CDR1 as SGHRS and CDR2 as YFSETQ. This CDR3 spans 17 amino acids. With 3 bases clipped from V and 2 bases from J, the junction kept 8 bases outside the gene matches. The CDR3 nucleotides are TGCGCCAGCAGCTCGCGCGGGACTAGCGGCCCCACAGATACGCAGTATTTT. This encodes CASSSRGTSGPTDTQYF.

The DNA for the CDR3 is TGTGCCACCAGTGATTGGACACCCCCCAGGGAGACCCAGTACTTC. It yields the protein CATSDWTPPRETQYF. V gene TRBV24-1 combines with J gene TRBJ2-5; possibly TRBD1 for D (5 bases). This CDR3 is 15 amino acids long. The germline gives CDR1 KGHDR, CDR2 SFDVKD. V lost 2 bases, J lost 5 bases, and 14 bases lay in between.

The CDR3: CASSQPRLAGGYQETQYF. The CDR3, as DNA: TGCGCCAGCAGCCAACCGAGACTAGCGGGAGGGTACCAAGAGACCCAGTACTTC. The V and J genes are TRBV4-1 and TRBJ2-5, with 14 bases lining up with TRBD2. After removal of 2 bases from V and 0 bases from J, the junction contained 5 bases not matched to a gene. CDR3 size: 18 residues. Germline V CDR1 and CDR2: MGHRA, YSYEKL.

The table lists this clonotype with many counts. The V and J genes are TRBV12-3 or TRBV12-4 and TRBJ2-7; the D gene is possibly TRBD2 (6 bases). Deletions cut 1 base from V and 2 bases from J, with 9 bases between. This CDR3 is built from 14 residues. The DNA of the CDR3 is TGTGCCAGCAGTTTAGAAGCGGGTACCTACGAGCAGTACTTC. Amino acid sequence: CASSLEAGTYEQYF.

The chain carries TRBV7-2 and TRBJ2-6; no clear D gene. V dropped 1 base and J dropped 0 bases, with 7 bases sitting between them. The CDR3 length is 16 residues. The germline V gene encodes CDR1 SGHTA and CDR2 FQGNSA. The chain's CDR3 is CASSLVRVSGANVLTF. In nucleotides, the CDR3 is TGTGCCAGCAGCTTAGTTCGGGTCTCTGGGGCCAACGTCCTGACTTTC.

The chain links TRBV7-9 to TRBJ2-7, with D possibly matching TRBD2 (5 bases). The germline V and J ends were trimmed by 5 bases and 6 bases, with 20 bases remaining between them. The CDR3 has 15 amino acids. Germline-derived CDR1 and CDR2 are SEHNR and FQNEAQ (reference sequence). The CDR3 nucleotides read TGTGCCAGCAGCCCGGCGGTGTCCCGAGGGCTCGAGCAGTACTTC. Protein: CASSPAVSRGLEQYF. The full variable domain, with the rest looked up from reference TRBV7-9 and TRBJ2-7, is DTGVSQNPRHKITKRGQNVTFRCDPISEHNRLYWYRQTLGQGPEFLTYFQNEAQLEKSRLLSDRFSAERPKGSFSTLEIQRTEQGDSAMYLCASSPAVSRGLEQYFGPGTRLTVT.

With respect to this clonotype: At one end the junction does not follow the germline gene, possibly because of a read error. V usage is TRBV5-5 and J usage is TRBJ2-1; 14 bases are shared with TRBD2. The germline V gene has CDR1 SGHKS and CDR2 YYEKEE (reference sequence). The CDR3 covers 18 residues. Written as DNA, the CDR3 is TGTGCCAGCAGCCGACCCGGGACTAGCGGGAGCGGCTACAATGAGCGGTTCTTC. As protein: CASSRPGTSGSGYNERFF. The full variable domain, in which reference TRBV5-5 and TRBJ2-1 provide the parts outside the CDR3, is DAGVTQSPTHLIKTRGQQVTLRCSPISGHKSVSWYQQVLGQGPQFIFQYYEKEERGRGNFPDRFSARQFPNYSSELNVNALLLGDSALYLCASSRPGTSGSGYNERFFGPGTRLTVL.

This clonotype was observed many times. Sequence at one end of the junction differs from germline and may be a read error. This chain connects TRBV20-1 to TRBJ2-1, with 8 bases lining up with TRBD1. The CDR3 contains 15 residues. The germline V gene encodes CDR1 DFQATT and CDR2 SNEGSKA (reference sequence). CDR3 sequence: CSAPQGASSHNEQFF. CDR3 nucleotide sequence: TGCAGTGCGCCCCAGGGGGCTAGCTCCCACAATGAGCAGTTCTTC.

The CDR3 sequence is CASSLPSGRAYNEQFF. CDR3 coding DNA: TGTGCCAGCAGTTTACCTAGCGGGAGGGCCTACAATGAGCAGTTCTTC. The chain joins TRBV27 to TRBJ2-1; TRBD2 aligns across 12 bases. Looked up from germline, CDR1 is MNHEY and CDR2 is SMNVEV (reference sequence). This CDR3 comprises 16 residues. V shed 2 bases and J 2 bases; nucleotides not matched to a gene: 1.

The V gene is TRBV10-3, the J gene TRBJ2-5, with a tentative D call TRBD2 (5 bases). V shed 8 bases and J shed 3 bases, with 13 bases lying between them. The CDR3 runs to 13 residues. CDR1 and CDR2 from the germline V gene are ENHRY and SYGVKD. The CDR3, as DNA: TGTGCCATCTCGGGAAGTGTGAAAGAGACCCAGTACTTC. It specifies CAISGSVKETQYF.

This clonotype was detected a few times. The rearrangement joins TRBV24-1 to TRBJ2-6, with D unclear. The germline V gene has CDR1 KGHDR and CDR2 SFDVKD. This CDR3 has 15 residues. The V and J ends lost 4 bases and 0 bases respectively, with 6 bases between them. CDR3 sequence (DNA): TGTGCCACCAGTGAGCCAAGCTCTGGGGCCAACGTCCTGACTTTC. Translating gives CATSEPSSGANVLTF.

The rearrangement links TRBV30 to TRBJ2-1; 7 bases agree with TRBD2. V was clipped by 5 bases and J by 4 bases; unmatched bases: 5. The CDR3 is 13 amino acids. The germline V gene has CDR1 GTSNPN and CDR2 SVGIG (reference sequence). The CDR3 nucleotides read TGTGCCTGGGCTAGGCGGGGGTACAATGAGCAGTTCTTC. Its protein is CAWARRGYNEQFF. The entire variable domain, with the rest obtained from reference TRBV30 and TRBJ2-1, is as follows: SQTIHQWPATLVQPVGSPLSLECTVEGTSNPNLYWYRQAAGRGLQLLFYSVGIGQISSEVPQNLSASRPQDRQFILSSKKLLLSDSGFYLCAWARRGYNEQFFGPGTRLTVL.

The chain uses TRBV5-1 and TRBJ2-1, with 10 bases matching TRBD2. Germline V gene data show CDR1 as SGHRS and CDR2 as YFSETQ. The trim removed 0 bases at V and 3 bases at J, leaving 6 bases unmatched. The CDR3 is 17 amino acids. The CDR3 is CASSLGGTSDYYNEQFF. As DNA, the CDR3 is TGCGCCAGCAGCTTGGGAGGGACTAGCGATTACTACAATGAGCAGTTCTTC.

This clonotype was counted a few times. The J gene is TRBJ2-7, the V gene TRBV6-6; TRBD2 matches 12 bases. CDR1 is MNHNY, CDR2 SVGAGI, per germline (reference sequence). Trimming at V came to 5 bases and at J to 1 base, leaving 6 bases not matched to a gene. This CDR3 has 16 residues. The CDR3 loop is CASSRPGTSGSYEQYF. The CDR3 region has the DNA TGTGCCAGCAGTAGACCCGGGACTAGCGGGTCCTACGAGCAGTACTTC.

The chain has TRBV5-1 and TRBJ2-4; 13 positions agree with TRBD2. Gene TRBJ2-5 matches the end of the DNA better, so the J call may be wrong. The CDR3 extends over 17 amino acids. The germline CDR1 and CDR2 sequences are SGHRS and YFSETQ. CDR3 protein: CASSLRTSGSRQETQYF. The DNA of the CDR3 is TGCGCCAGCAGCTTGCGGACTAGCGGGAGCAGACAAGAGACCCAGTACTTC.

Notes on this clonotype: One end of the junction varies from germline; a read error may be responsible. The rearrangement links TRBV5-1 to TRBJ1-4; D gene ambiguous. The CDR3 totals 16 residues. The germline V gene encodes CDR1 SGHRS and CDR2 YFSETQ. CDR3 in amino acids: CVSSSGNKRTNEKLFF. The CDR3 DNA sequence: TGCGTCAGCAGCTCGGGAAATAAGAGGACTAATGAAAAACTGTTTTTT. The complete variable domain, with remaining parts taken from reference TRBV5-1 and TRBJ1-4, reads KAGVTQTPRYLIKTRGQQVTLSCSPISGHRSVSWYQQTPGQGLQFLFEYFSETQRNKGNFPGRFSGRQFSNSRSEMNVSTLELGDSALYLCVSSSGNKRTNEKLFFGSGTQLSVL.

This chain joins TRBV28 and TRBJ2-3; TRBD2 agrees at 8 bases. Trimming cost V 8 bases and J 2 bases; bases outside gene matches: 6. Germline CDR1 reads MDHEN; CDR2 reads SYDVKM. CDR3 length: 14 residues. The CDR3 sequence: CASALAGPTDTQYF. The DNA for the CDR3 is TGTGCCAGCGCGCTAGCGGGCCCCACAGATACGCAGTATTTT.

J is TRBJ1-2 and V is TRBV5-1; D remains ambiguous. Germline V CDR1 and CDR2: SGHRS, YFSETQ. The ends were cut back, 4 bases at V and 13 bases at J, with 20 bases in the middle. CDR3 length: 13 amino acids. This CDR3 is CASSVAPDAKGTF. The CDR3 nucleotides are TGCGCCAGCAGCGTGGCCCCGGACGCTAAAGGCACCTTC.

This clonotype appeared a few times. The chain is built from TRBV6-4 and TRBJ1-2; 8 bases line up with TRBD1. This CDR3 is built from 13 residues. Per the germline V gene, CDR1 is MRHNA and CDR2 is SNTAGT. V was clipped by 5 bases and J by 7 bases; unmatched bases: 6. This CDR3 reads CASSKGQGGGYTF. CDR3 sequence (DNA): TGTGCCAGCAGTAAAGGACAGGGCGGTGGCTACACCTTC.